Described below is a single TCR beta chain sequence and its context. This specimen belongs to a study of blood T cell repertoires in COVID-19. For the study at large: Samples taken during acute and convalescent COVID-19 were collected in the United States, Italy and Spain.

V was pared by 6 bases and J by 5 bases, with 20 bases between. This CDR3 is 16 amino acids long. Per germline, CDR1 MDHEN and CDR2 SYDVKM. Authors' processing steps: Nucleated cell number was recorded as an estimate derived from reference gene primer amplification. Assay used: immunoSEQ multiplex PCR; TCRdb lists only in-frame clones, some missing. That table furnishes V, J and clone size, whereas the DNA furnished D and trimming. The sample yields under 200,000 clones, around 80% seen once. Seattle enrolled patients during active infection and tracked them longitudinally. The sample was peripheral blood. This sequence was found in a woman aged 55-69 years with COVID-19, enrolled during active disease. The gene calls are TRBV28 and TRBJ1-5, with D hard to call. In DNA form, the CDR3 reads TGTGCCAGCAGATCGACTACTGGAGGTGCGGATCAGCCCCAGCATTTT. Translating it yields CASRSTTGGADQPQHF.